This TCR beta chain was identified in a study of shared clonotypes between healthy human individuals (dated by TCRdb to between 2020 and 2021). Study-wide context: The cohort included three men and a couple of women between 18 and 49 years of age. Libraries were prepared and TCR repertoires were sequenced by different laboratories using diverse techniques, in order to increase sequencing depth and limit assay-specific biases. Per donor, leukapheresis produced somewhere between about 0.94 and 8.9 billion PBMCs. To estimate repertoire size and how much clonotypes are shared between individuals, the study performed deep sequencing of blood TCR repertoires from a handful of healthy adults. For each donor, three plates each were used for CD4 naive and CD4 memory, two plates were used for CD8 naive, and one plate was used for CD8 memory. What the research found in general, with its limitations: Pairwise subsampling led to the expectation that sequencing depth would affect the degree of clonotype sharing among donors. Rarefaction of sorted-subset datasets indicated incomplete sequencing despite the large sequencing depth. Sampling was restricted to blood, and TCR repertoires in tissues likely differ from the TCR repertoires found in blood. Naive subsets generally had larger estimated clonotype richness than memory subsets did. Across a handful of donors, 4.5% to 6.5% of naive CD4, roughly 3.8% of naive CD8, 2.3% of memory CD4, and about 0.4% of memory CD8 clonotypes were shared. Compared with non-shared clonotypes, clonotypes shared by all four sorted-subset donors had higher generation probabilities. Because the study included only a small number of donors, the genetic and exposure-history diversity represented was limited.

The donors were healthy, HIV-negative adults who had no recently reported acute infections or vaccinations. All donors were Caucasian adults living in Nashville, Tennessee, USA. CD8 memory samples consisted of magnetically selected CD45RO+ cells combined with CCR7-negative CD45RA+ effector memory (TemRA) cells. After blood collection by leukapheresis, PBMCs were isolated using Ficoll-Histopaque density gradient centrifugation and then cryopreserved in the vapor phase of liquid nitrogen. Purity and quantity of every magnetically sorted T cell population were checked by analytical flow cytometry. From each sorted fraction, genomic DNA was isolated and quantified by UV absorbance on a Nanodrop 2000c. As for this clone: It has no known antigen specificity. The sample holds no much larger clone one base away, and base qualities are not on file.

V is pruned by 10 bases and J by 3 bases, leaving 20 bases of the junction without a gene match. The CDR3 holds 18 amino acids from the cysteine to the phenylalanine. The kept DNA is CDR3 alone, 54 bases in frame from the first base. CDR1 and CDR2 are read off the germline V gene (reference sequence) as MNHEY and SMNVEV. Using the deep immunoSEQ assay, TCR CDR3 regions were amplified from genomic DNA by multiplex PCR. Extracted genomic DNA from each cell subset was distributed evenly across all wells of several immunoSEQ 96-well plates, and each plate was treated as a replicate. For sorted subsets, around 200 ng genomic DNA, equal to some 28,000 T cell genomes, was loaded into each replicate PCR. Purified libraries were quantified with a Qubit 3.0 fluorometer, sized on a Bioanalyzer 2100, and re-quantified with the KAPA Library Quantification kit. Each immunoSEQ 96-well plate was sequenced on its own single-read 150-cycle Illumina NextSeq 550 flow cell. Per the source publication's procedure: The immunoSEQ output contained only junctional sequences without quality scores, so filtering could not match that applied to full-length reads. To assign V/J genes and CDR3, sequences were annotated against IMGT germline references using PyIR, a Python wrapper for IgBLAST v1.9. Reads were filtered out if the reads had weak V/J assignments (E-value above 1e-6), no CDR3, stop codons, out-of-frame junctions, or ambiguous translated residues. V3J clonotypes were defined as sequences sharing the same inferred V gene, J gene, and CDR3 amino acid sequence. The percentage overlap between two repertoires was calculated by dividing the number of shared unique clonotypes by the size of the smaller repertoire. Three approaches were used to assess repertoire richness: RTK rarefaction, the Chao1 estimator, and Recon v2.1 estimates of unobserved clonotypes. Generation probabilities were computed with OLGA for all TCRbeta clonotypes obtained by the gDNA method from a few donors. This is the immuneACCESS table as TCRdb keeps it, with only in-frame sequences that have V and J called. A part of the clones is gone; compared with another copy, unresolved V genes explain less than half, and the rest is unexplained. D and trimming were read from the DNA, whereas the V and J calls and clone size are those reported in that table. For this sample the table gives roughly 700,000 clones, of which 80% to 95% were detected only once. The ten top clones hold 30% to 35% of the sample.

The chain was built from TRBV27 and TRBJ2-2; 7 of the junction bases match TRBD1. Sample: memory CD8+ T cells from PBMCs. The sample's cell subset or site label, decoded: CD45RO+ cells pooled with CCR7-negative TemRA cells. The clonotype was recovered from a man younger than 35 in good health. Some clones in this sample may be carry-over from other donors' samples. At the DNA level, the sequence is TGTGCCAACCTGACAGGGACCGCCGACGGGGCGGACACCGGGGAGCTGTTTTTT. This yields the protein CANLTGTADGADTGELFF.